Following are 27 T cell receptor beta chains from one sample sequenced in a study of blood T cells in healthy people across ages. Using a J-beta primer mix together with a sample-barcoded 5' primer, a second PCR was run for about 6 to 11 cycles. TCRdb reprocessed the 5' RACE reads with MiXCR, giving one entry per CDR3 protein. The table has about 780,000 distinct CDR3 sequences, 35% to 50% seen once. The sequenced sample consisted of blood. The source of these receptors is a man older than 75 in good health.

This rearrangement joins TRBV29-1 to TRBJ2-3, with TRBD2 matching over 10 bases. CDR1 SQVTM and CDR2 ANQGSEA come from the germline V gene. V gave up 5 bases and J gave up 0 bases; unmatched junction bases: 11. This CDR3 comprises 17 residues. This CDR3 reads CSVFASGSPTSTDTQYF. The CDR3 DNA sequence: TGCAGCGTTTTTGCTAGCGGGAGCCCCACTAGCACAGATACGCAGTATTTT.

This clonotype was counted many times. V usage is TRBV4-3 and J usage is TRBJ2-5, with 12 bases aligning to TRBD2. V was clipped by 0 bases and J by 5 bases; unmatched bases: 7. The length of the CDR3 is 17 residues. Germline CDR1 is LGHNA and CDR2 is YSLEER. The DNA for the CDR3 is TGCGCCAGCAGCCAAGAGGGGCTAGCGGGAGGGCAGGAGACCCAGTACTTC. The encoded protein is CASSQEGLAGGQETQYF.

The rearrangement joins TRBV18 to TRBJ2-5, with D hard to call. The V end was cut by 5 bases, the J end by 1 base, with 5 bases between. The CDR3 covers 12 residues. Germline CDR1 reads KGHSH; CDR2 reads LQKENI. CDR3 in DNA: TGTGCCAGCTCAACGACCCAAGAGACCCAGTACTTC. It codes for CASSTTQETQYF.

V usage is TRBV21-1 and J usage is TRBJ2-5; the table assigns TRBD1, which was not confirmed against the DNA. TRBV21-1 is described as a pseudogene. The CDR3 sequence is 15 residues long. This CDR3 is CASSLRRGQQETQYF. As DNA, the CDR3 is TGTGCCAGCAGCTTAAGGAGGGGACAGCAAGAGACCCAGTACTTC.

The chain uses TRBV27 and TRBJ2-5, with 7 bases identical to TRBD2. V dropped 2 bases and J dropped 11; count of bases not matched to a gene: 17. Germline lookup yields CDR1 MNHEY and CDR2 SMNVEV (reference sequence). CDR3 length equals 16 residues. The CDR3 DNA is TGTGCCAGCAGTTTAGGGATGAGGACTAGACGCAATGAGCAGTACTTC. It codes for CASSLGMRTRRNEQYF.

A single count supports this clonotype. V usage is TRBV10-3 and J usage is TRBJ2-1, with 8 bases that match TRBD2. The germline gives CDR1 ENHRY, CDR2 SYGVKD. After removal of 11 bases from V and 0 bases from J, the junction contained 15 bases not matched to a gene. CDR3 size: 17 residues. The CDR3 DNA sequence: TGTGCCCTGGGGGGAAGCGGGGGATATAGCTCCTACAATGAGCAGTTCTTC. Its protein product is CALGGSGGYSSYNEQFF.

The rearrangement joins TRBV6-5 to TRBJ2-1; D uncertain. V gave up 4 bases and J gave up 0 bases, with 10 bases separating them. The germline CDR1 and CDR2 sequences are MNHEY and SVGAGI. The CDR3 extends over 15 amino acids. The CDR3 reads CASSSDESSYNEQFF. The CDR3 region has the DNA TGTGCCAGCAGTTCAGACGAAAGCTCCTACAATGAGCAGTTCTTC.

The J gene is TRBJ2-7, the V gene TRBV20-1, with 8 bases that match TRBD1. This CDR3 has 15 amino acids. V gave up 1 base and J gave up 2 bases; unmatched junction bases: 7. Germline V CDR1 and CDR2: DFQATT, SNEGSKA (reference sequence). The CDR3 region has the DNA TGCAGTGCTAGAGCGACCGGGACAGGTACCTACGAGCAGTACTTC. Translating it yields CSARATGTGTYEQYF.

A single count supports this clonotype. The chain recombines TRBV12-3 or TRBV12-4 with TRBJ2-6; maybe TRBD1 (6 bases). This CDR3 is 17 amino acids long. Trimming removed 6 bases from V and 0 bases from J, with 15 bases in between. CDR3 in DNA: TGTGCCAGCAGCCCCGACAGGTTCTCCTCTGGGGCCAACGTCCTGACTTTC. Its translation is CASSPDRFSSGANVLTF.

The V gene is TRBV9, the J gene TRBJ2-1, with D possibly TRBD1 on 5 matching bases. Germline CDR1 SGDLS, CDR2 YYNGEE. V was pared by 5 bases and J by 4 bases, with 16 bases between. The CDR3 covers 15 residues. The DNA of the CDR3 is TGTGCCAGCAGTGCGACAGCTGTAGTGTACAATGAGCAGTTCTTC. The encoded protein is CASSATAVVYNEQFF.

V is TRBV5-1 and J is TRBJ2-7; 7 nucleotides line up with TRBD2. The V gene's germline CDR1 is SGHRS and CDR2 YFSETQ. After removal of 3 bases from V and 7 bases from J, the junction contained 7 bases not matched to a gene. This CDR3 region has 13 residues. The CDR3 bases are TGCGCCAGCAGCTGGACTAGAGGCTATGAGCAGTACTTC. The encoded protein is CASSWTRGYEQYF.

With regard to this clonotype: Mismatch with germline at one junction end may stem from a read error. The chain employs TRBV5-1 and TRBJ2-1, with 7 bases that match TRBD2. Germline CDR1 reads SGHRS; CDR2 reads YFSETQ. The CDR3 totals 15 residues. CDR3 bases: TGCGCCGGCAGCCCAGGCCCGGGAGGTTACAATGAGCAGTTCTTC. Its protein is CAGSPGPGGYNEQFF.

In its sample, this clonotype was seen a few times. The chain is built from TRBV5-1 and TRBJ1-3, with D maybe TRBD1 (6 bases). Germline loops: CDR1 SGHRS, CDR2 YFSETQ. The CDR3 runs to 14 residues. Trimming took off 4 bases at V and 0 bases at J, with 8 bases between the two ends. This CDR3 is CASSQGSSGNTIYF. CDR3 DNA: TGCGCCAGCAGCCAGGGGAGCTCTGGAAACACCATATATTTT.

This chain connects TRBV2 to TRBJ2-5; TRBD1 agrees at 8 bases. This CDR3 is 13 amino acids long. V dropped 5 bases and J dropped 5; count of bases not matched to a gene: 4. Germline CDR1 reads SNHLY; CDR2 reads FYNNEI. The CDR3 DNA sequence: TGTGCCAGCAGTACCCGACAGGGGGAGACCCAGTACTTC. This sequence encodes CASSTRQGETQYF.

This clonotype was picked up a small number of times. Its ends do not fully match the called genes, so a read error is possible. The V gene is TRBV9, the J gene TRBJ1-1; D is undetermined. Germline-derived CDR1 and CDR2 are SGDLS and YYNGEE. The CDR3 totals 14 residues. CDR3 bases: TGCGCCAGCAGCGTAGGTTCCAGATTAGATGAAGCTTTCTTT. This encodes CASSVGSRLDEAFF.

The sample holds a few counts of this clonotype. One end of the junction varies from germline; a read error may be responsible. This chain links TRBV5-1 with TRBJ2-5; 9 bases match TRBD1. The CDR3 totals 13 residues. CDR1 SGHRS and CDR2 YFSETQ come from the germline V gene. Here the CDR3 DNA reads TGTGCCAGCAGGACAGGGGTCGTGGAGACCCAGTACTTC. Its protein is CASRTGVVETQYF.

Concerning this clonotype itself: A junction end diverges from the germline sequence, so it may reflect a read error. The chain links TRBV9 to TRBJ2-5, with 9 bases identical to TRBD1. The CDR3 has 15 amino acids. Germline V lookup: CDR1 SGDLS, CDR2 YYNGEE. The CDR3 DNA is TGTGACAGCAGCGTAGTGGGACAGGGACACGGTGAGCAGTACTTC. Amino acids: CDSSVVGQGHGEQYF.

The chain recombines TRBV27 with TRBJ2-5; D possibly matches TRBD1 or TRBD2 (5 bases each). The last part of the DNA fits TRBJ2-7 better; the J call may be wrong. This CDR3 has 13 residues. Germline-derived CDR1 and CDR2 are MNHEY and SMNVEV (reference sequence). The CDR3 DNA reads TGTGCCAGCTCCCCGGGGCCCGTCGACGAGCAGTACTTC. This sequence encodes CASSPGPVDEQYF.

This clonotype was recorded a few times. The genes are TRBV5-1 and TRBJ2-7; possible D gene TRBD2, 6 bases. V was pared by 0 bases and J by 2 bases, with 18 bases between. Germline CDR1 reads SGHRS; CDR2 reads YFSETQ. This CDR3 contains 17 residues. The chain's CDR3 is CASSLVGGTHRPYEQYF. The CDR3 DNA follows: TGCGCCAGCAGCTTGGTTGGAGGGACGCACAGGCCCTACGAGCAGTACTTC.

The chain is built from TRBV29-1 and TRBJ2-5; 12 bases agree with TRBD2. The length of the CDR3 is 16 residues. Germline loops: CDR1 SQVTM, CDR2 ANQGSEA. V gave up 4 bases and J gave up 3 bases; unmatched junction bases: 9. The CDR3 reads CSVALTSGGPKETQYF. For the CDR3, the DNA is TGCAGCGTTGCCCTAACTAGCGGGGGGCCCAAAGAGACCCAGTACTTC. Together with reference TRBV29-1 and TRBJ2-5, the CDR3 gives the full variable domain: SAVISQKPSRDICQRGTSLTIQCQVDSQVTMMFWYRQQPGQSLTLIATANQGSEATYESGFVIDKFPISRPNLTFSTLTVSNMSPEDSSIYLCSVALTSGGPKETQYFGPGTRLLVL.

The sample holds a few counts of this clonotype. The chain carries TRBV18 and TRBJ2-7; D is undetermined. The V gene's germline CDR1 is KGHSH and CDR2 LQKENI. CDR3 length: 17 residues. V was pared by 3 bases and J by 3 bases, with 21 bases between. The CDR3 bases are TGTGCCAGCTCACCGCCACCCTCAACACTCCTTGGCTACGAGCAGTACTTC. It specifies CASSPPPSTLLGYEQYF.

The V call is TRBV4-2, the J call TRBJ1-6, with unresolved D. Germline loops: CDR1 LGHNA, CDR2 YNFKEQ. Trimming cost V 0 bases and J 10 bases, with 10 bases left between them. This CDR3 has 14 amino acids. CDR3 protein: CASSQEAVVSPLHF. In DNA, the CDR3 is TGTGCCAGCAGCCAAGAGGCAGTCGTCTCACCCCTCCACTTT.

The chain has TRBV28 and TRBJ2-1; the match to TRBD2 covers 14 bases. This CDR3 region has 17 residues. Germline lookup yields CDR1 MDHEN and CDR2 SYDVKM. The trim removed 6 bases at V and 8 bases at J, leaving 12 bases unmatched. The chain's CDR3 is CASRTLERTSGRYEQFF. CDR3 in DNA: TGTGCCAGCAGGACGCTTGAACGGACTAGCGGGAGGTATGAGCAGTTCTTC.

The rearrangement uses TRBV4-3 and TRBJ2-7, with D uncertain. Germline CDR1 LGHNA, CDR2 YSLEER. This CDR3 has 14 amino acids. Trimming shortened V by 0 bases and J by 7 bases, and 13 bases separated the two germline ends. CDR3 region: CASSQDTARDEQYF. The CDR3 nucleotides read TGCGCCAGCAGCCAAGATACCGCCCGCGATGAGCAGTACTTC.

This clonotype has more than one count but fewer than ten. V is TRBV7-2 and J is TRBJ2-1, with 7 bases lining up with TRBD2. The CDR3 runs 13 residues. V was clipped by 7 bases and J by 7 bases; unmatched bases: 7. Germline assignment: CDR1 SGHTA and CDR2 FQGNSA. The CDR3 loop reads CASTSGIWNEQFF. The CDR3 DNA is TGTGCCAGCACCAGCGGGATTTGGAATGAGCAGTTCTTC. Full variable domain (remainder filled in from reference TRBV7-2 and TRBJ2-1): GAGVSQSPSNKVTEKGKDVELRCDPISGHTALYWYRQSLGQGLEFLIYFQGNSAPDKSGLPSDRFSAERTGGSVSTLTIQRTQQEDSAVYLCASTSGIWNEQFFGPGTRLTVL.

This sequence joins TRBV4-3 and TRBJ2-7, with a weak D call TRBD2 (6 bases). Per germline, CDR1 LGHNA and CDR2 YSLEER. The V end was cut by 6 bases, the J end by 7 bases, with 19 bases between. The CDR3 is 14 amino acids. The CDR3 DNA sequence: TGCGCCAGCAGTCGGCGGGACGGTAACAATGAGCAGTACTTC. Translation gives CASSRRDGNNEQYF.

This chain connects TRBV12-3 or TRBV12-4 to TRBJ1-6; no clear D gene. This CDR3 is built from 13 residues. With 8 bases removed from V and 10 bases from J, the gap between germline ends came to 15 bases. The CDR3 loop reads CASGTGEDSPLHF. CDR3 sequence (DNA): TGTGCCAGCGGAACCGGGGAGGACTCACCCCTCCACTTT.